Sequencing of this T cell receptor beta chain was carried out in a study of blood T cell repertoires in COVID-19. Study details: The cDNA or gDNA used as material had been derived from T cells, B-cell-depleted T cells, or PBMCs.

Enrolled through a virtual design, the participants were between about 18 and 89 years of age and came from about two dozen US areas. Participants had their cohort set by participant-reported clinical history. Per the original methods: Counts of nucleated cells, estimated from reference gene primer amplification, were obtained. The method was immunoSEQ multiplex PCR; TCRdb's version includes in-frame clones alone and lacks a portion of them. V, J and clone size are those of that table, while D and trimming were read from the DNA. Of a few hundred thousand clones listed, 70% to 90% are singletons. The sample holds a few counts of this clone. This CDR3 spans 17 amino acids. Trimming cost V 2 bases and J 4 bases, with 21 bases left between them. CDR1 is SGHRS and CDR2 is YFSETQ in the germline V gene.

The source is a man aged 25-45 years who had recovered from COVID-19. Sequencing input: PBMCs or T cells enriched from blood (not recorded which). The rearrangement links TRBV5-1 to TRBJ1-2; maybe TRBD1 (5 bases). The CDR3 nucleotides read TGCGCCAGCAGCTTTAGCGGGGCAGGAGGTATCGGCTATGGCTACACCTTC. Encoded protein: CASSFSGAGGIGYGYTF.